Listed below are T cell receptor beta chains from one sample, sequenced in a study of T cell repertoires in cytomegalovirus infection. From the reads, TCRdb called clonotypes with MiXCR, one entry per CDR3 protein. The data show some 940,000 distinct CDR3 sequences, approximately 33% seen once. No antigen has been identified for these receptors. The sample was cultured CD8+ T cells from PBMCs, taken from culture after CMV antigen stimulation. The origin of the receptors is a human donor in good health (CMV status not recorded). Some clones in this sample may be carry-over from other donors' samples. CDR3s leave out the opening cysteine and the closing phenylalanine or tryptophan. The order of the fields is D gene, V gene, CDR3 protein. D genes are given only for firm matches.

D gene: TRBD2
V gene: TRBV12-3/TRBV12-4
CDR3 protein: ASSPIPIGLAGTGELF

D gene: -
V gene: TRBV12-3/TRBV12-4
CDR3 protein: ASSPGLGDEQF

D gene: TRBD1
V gene: TRBV6-1
CDR3 protein: ASSGGPTGDNQPQH

D gene: TRBD1
V gene: TRBV27
CDR3 protein: ASSPTGQASYGYT

D gene: TRBD1
V gene: TRBV7-6
CDR3 protein: ASSSPGQGAHEQF

D gene: TRBD2
V gene: TRBV2
CDR3 protein: ASTFSGDSTDTQY

D gene: TRBD1
V gene: TRBV10-3
CDR3 protein: AINSGQFYNEQF

D gene: -
V gene: TRBV19
CDR3 protein: ASSTRGGGTEAF

D gene: -
V gene: TRBV20-1
CDR3 protein: SAPTGISYNEQF

D gene: TRBD1
V gene: TRBV2
CDR3 protein: ASTYLGTGIMQF

D gene: -
V gene: TRBV19
CDR3 protein: ASSIAAGVFASEAF

D gene: TRBD2
V gene: TRBV7-9
CDR3 protein: ASSPGGGHSYNEQF

D gene: -
V gene: TRBV6-5
CDR3 protein: ASSYFVNTGELF

D gene: -
V gene: TRBV7-8
CDR3 protein: ASSLAGDRELF

D gene: -
V gene: TRBV10-3
CDR3 protein: AINQRGDETQY

D gene: -
V gene: TRBV12-3/TRBV12-4
CDR3 protein: AGVTMGRQSSGNTIY

D gene: -
V gene: TRBV7-8
CDR3 protein: ASSLVVRAGNYGYT

D gene: -
V gene: TRBV27
CDR3 protein: ASSPRGRAAQPQH

D gene: -
V gene: TRBV5-1
CDR3 protein: ASTPPRSNYGYT

D gene: TRBD1
V gene: TRBV29-1
CDR3 protein: SVAGTGAYEQY

D gene: -
V gene: TRBV2
CDR3 protein: ASSEGTLAYEQY

D gene: -
V gene: TRBV19
CDR3 protein: ASSIVGAVNTEAF

D gene: -
V gene: TRBV28
CDR3 protein: ASSIGTINNSPLH

D gene: TRBD1
V gene: TRBV6-8
CDR3 protein: ASRIKDRDSYNEQF

D gene: TRBD2
V gene: TRBV7-8
CDR3 protein: ASSYLAAGTDTQY

D gene: TRBD1
V gene: TRBV6-2/TRBV6-3
CDR3 protein: ASSSPGTGVFFTNTGELF

D gene: -
V gene: TRBV27
CDR3 protein: ANSSQGNEQF

D gene: TRBD1
V gene: TRBV19
CDR3 protein: ASNLGGEDTQY

D gene: -
V gene: TRBV4-1
CDR3 protein: ASSQEVPYTEAF

D gene: TRBD1
V gene: TRBV19
CDR3 protein: ASRSRTGGSSNTEAF

D gene: -
V gene: TRBV20-1
CDR3 protein: SAPEGLGDVDEQY

D gene: -
V gene: TRBV6-1
CDR3 protein: ASSERWGEETQY

D gene: TRBD2
V gene: TRBV7-3
CDR3 protein: ASSSVAGVGNEQF

D gene: -
V gene: TRBV2
CDR3 protein: ASSEFDAPGDKLF

D gene: -
V gene: TRBV4-1
CDR3 protein: ASSQDHPFWGAPTDTQY

D gene: -
V gene: TRBV6-5
CDR3 protein: ASSWSAPNTGELF

D gene: TRBD1
V gene: TRBV9
CDR3 protein: ASSPGTGGVYEQY

D gene: -
V gene: TRBV19
CDR3 protein: ASSKGGGINEQF

D gene: -
V gene: TRBV29-1
CDR3 protein: SEQGDNTDTQY

D gene: -
V gene: TRBV28
CDR3 protein: ASSPGTYYSYNSPLH